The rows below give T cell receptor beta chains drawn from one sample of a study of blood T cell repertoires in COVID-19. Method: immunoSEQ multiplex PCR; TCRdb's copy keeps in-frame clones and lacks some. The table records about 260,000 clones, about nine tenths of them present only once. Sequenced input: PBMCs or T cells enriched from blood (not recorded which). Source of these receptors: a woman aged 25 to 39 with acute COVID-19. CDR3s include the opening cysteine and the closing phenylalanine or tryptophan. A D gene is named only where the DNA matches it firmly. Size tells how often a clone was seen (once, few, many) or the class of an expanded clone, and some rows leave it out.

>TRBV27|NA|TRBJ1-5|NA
TGTGCCAGCAGTTTAAGTAGATATAGCAATCAGCCCCAGCATTTT
CASSLSRYSNQPQHF
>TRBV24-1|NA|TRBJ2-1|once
TGTGCCACCAGTGGTTGGACTACAGACAATGAGCAGTTCTTC
CATSGWTTDNEQFF
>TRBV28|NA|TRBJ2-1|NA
TGTGCCAGCAGTTTCTTAGATAATGAGCAGTTCTTC
CASSFLDNEQFF
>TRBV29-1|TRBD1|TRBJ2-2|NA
TGCAGCGTTGACAACAGGGGGTCGGCCGGGGAGCTGTTTTTT
CSVDNRGSAGELFF
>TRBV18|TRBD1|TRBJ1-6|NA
TGTGCCAGCTCACCGAAGGGGACAGGGTCGAATTCACCCCTCCACTTT
CASSPKGTGSNSPLHF
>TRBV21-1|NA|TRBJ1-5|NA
TGTGCCAGCAGTACCCTACAGGGACACAATCAGCCCCAGCATTTT
CASSTLQGHNQPQHF
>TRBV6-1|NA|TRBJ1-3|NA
TGTGCCAGCAGTGAGCAAAAGTCGCAGGGAAACACCATATATTTT
CASSEQKSQGNTIYF
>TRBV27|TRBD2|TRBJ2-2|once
TGTGCCAGCAGTTTACTAGGACTAGCGTCCGGGGAGCTGTTTTTT
CASSLLGLASGELFF
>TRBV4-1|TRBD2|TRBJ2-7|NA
TGCGCCAGCAGCCAAGTACCGCCTAGCGGCAGTCGGTACTTC
CASSQVPPSGSRYF
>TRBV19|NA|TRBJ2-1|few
TGTGCCAGTAAGCTTAGCGAAACTTACAATGAGCAGTTCTTC
CASKLSETYNEQFF
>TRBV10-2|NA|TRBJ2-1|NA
TGCGCCAGCACGTTACGGGACTCCTACAATGAGCAGTTCTTC
CASTLRDSYNEQFF
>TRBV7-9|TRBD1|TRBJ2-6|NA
TGTGCCAGCAGCGGCCGACAGGGGGACGGGGCCAACGTCCTGACTTTC
CASSGRQGDGANVLTF
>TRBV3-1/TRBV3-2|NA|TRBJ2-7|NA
TGTGCCAGCAGCCAAGATCCATCACACAGGGCCTACGAGCAGTACTTC
CASSQDPSHRAYEQYF
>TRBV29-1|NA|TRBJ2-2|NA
TGCAGCGTTGTAGGAGGGGGCACTTACACCGGGGAGCTGTTTTTT
CSVVGGGTYTGELFF
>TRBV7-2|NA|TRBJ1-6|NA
TGTGCCAGCAGCTTACCCGGGACTGCGAATTCTAATTCACCCCTCCACTTT
CASSLPGTANSNSPLHF
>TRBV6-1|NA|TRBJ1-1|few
TGTGCCAGCAGTGAAGGTGGAGGGGAAGCTTTCTTT
CASSEGGGEAFF
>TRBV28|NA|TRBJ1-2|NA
TGTGCCAGCAGTTTATCCCCCGAGTCTTTTGGCTACACCTTC
CASSLSPESFGYTF
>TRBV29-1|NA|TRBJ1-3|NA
TGCAGCGTTGTGGGGGCGGACAGCCACTCTGGAAACACCATATATTTT
CSVVGADSHSGNTIYF
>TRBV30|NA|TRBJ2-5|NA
TGTGCCTGGAGTGTAATAGCGGACCAAGAGACCCAGTACTTC
CAWSVIADQETQYF
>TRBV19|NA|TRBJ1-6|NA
TGTGCCAGTAGTATTAGGGGTGGTAATTCACCCCTCCACTTT
CASSIRGGNSPLHF
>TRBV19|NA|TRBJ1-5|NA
TGTGCCAGTAGTATCGGGGAAGGGCTGCAGCCCCAGCATTTT
CASSIGEGLQPQHF
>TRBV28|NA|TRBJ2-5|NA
TGTGCCAGCAGTTTAGCCCCCTCGGTACAGACCCAGTACTTC
CASSLAPSVQTQYF
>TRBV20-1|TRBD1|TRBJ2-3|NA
TGCAGTGCTAGTAGACAGGGTCCCACAGATACGCAGTATTTT
CSASRQGPTDTQYF
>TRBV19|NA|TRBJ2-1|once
TGTGCCAGTAGTAGAATGCTAGGTTTTGGCTACAATGAGCAGTTCTTC
CASSRMLGFGYNEQFF
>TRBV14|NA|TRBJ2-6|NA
TGTGCCAGCAGCCAAGACAGGGTTTCTGGGGCCAACGTCCTGACTTTC
CASSQDRVSGANVLTF
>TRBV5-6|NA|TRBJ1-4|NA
TGTGCCAGCAGCTCGCGGGGGGCGACTAATGAAAAACTGTTTTTT
CASSSRGATNEKLFF
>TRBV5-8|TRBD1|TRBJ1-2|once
TGTGCCAGCAGCACAGGGGACAGGGCGGATACTAACTATGGCTACACCTTC
CASSTGDRADTNYGYTF
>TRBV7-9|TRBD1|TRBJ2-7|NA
TGTGCCAGCAGGACAGGGGGCGAGCAGTACTTC
CASRTGGEQYF
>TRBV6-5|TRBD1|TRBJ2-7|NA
TGTGCCAGCAGTTATTCCCGGGGACAGACCCCCTACGAGCAGTACTTC
CASSYSRGQTPYEQYF
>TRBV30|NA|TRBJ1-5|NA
TGTGCCTGGAGTCTCGGAGACAATCAGCCCCAGCATTTT
CAWSLGDNQPQHF
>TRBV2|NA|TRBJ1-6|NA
TGTGCCAGCAGTGAGTCAGGGTATTCACCCCTCCACTTT
CASSESGYSPLHF
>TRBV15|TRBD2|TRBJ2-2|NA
TGTGCCACCAGCAGAGGGGAGGGAAACACCGGGGAGCTGTTTTTT
CATSRGEGNTGELFF
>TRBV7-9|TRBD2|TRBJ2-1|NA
TGTGCCAGCAGCTCCCAGCGGGAGCTCTACAATGAGCAGTTCTTC
CASSSQRELYNEQFF
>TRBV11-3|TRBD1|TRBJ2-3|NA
TGTGCCAGCAGCTCCGGGACAGGGAGGGATACAGATACGCAGTATTTT
CASSSGTGRDTDTQYF
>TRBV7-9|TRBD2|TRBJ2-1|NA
TGTGCCAGCAGCCGGACTAGCGGGGGGACTCTCGATGAGCAGTTCTTC
CASSRTSGGTLDEQFF
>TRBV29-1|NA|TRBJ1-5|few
TGCAGCGTTGAAGAGGACAGATATCAGCCCCAGCATTTT
CSVEEDRYQPQHF
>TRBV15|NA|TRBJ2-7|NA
TGTGCCACCAGCAGAGAACTTCATCACGAGCAGTACTTC
CATSRELHHEQYF
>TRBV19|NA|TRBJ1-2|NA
TGTGCTACAGGGCCTGGCTACACCTTC
CATGPGYTF
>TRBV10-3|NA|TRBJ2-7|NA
TGTGCCATCAGTGAGCACGGGACTCAACTACGCGAGCAGTACTTC
CAISEHGTQLREQYF
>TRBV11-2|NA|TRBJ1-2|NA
TGTGCCAGCAGCTTAGATGGCGGGATTCGTAGAGGCTACACCTTC
CASSLDGGIRRGYTF
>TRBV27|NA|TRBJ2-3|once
TGTGCCAGCAGTTTCGTCCGCACAGATACGCAGTATTTT
CASSFVRTDTQYF
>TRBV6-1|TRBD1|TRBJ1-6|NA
TGTGCCAGCAGTGATTATGGGACAGCAGATAATTCACCCCTCCACTTT
CASSDYGTADNSPLHF
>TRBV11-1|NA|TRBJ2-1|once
TGTGCCAGCAGCTTGAGATACAATGAGCAGTTCTTC
CASSLRYNEQFF
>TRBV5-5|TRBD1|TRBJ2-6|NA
TGTGCCAGCAGCCTCGGAAGGACAGGAGGAGCTGGGGCCAACGTCCTGACTTTC
CASSLGRTGGAGANVLTF
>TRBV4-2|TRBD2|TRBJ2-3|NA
TGTGCCAGCAGCGAAACTGGGACTAGCGGCACAGATACGCAGTATTTT
CASSETGTSGTDTQYF
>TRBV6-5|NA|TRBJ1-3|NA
TGTGCCAGCAGTCAGGACAGAAATTCTGGAAACACCATATATTTT
CASSQDRNSGNTIYF
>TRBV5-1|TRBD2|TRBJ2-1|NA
TGCGCCAGCAGCTCCCTCGCAAGGTTAGCGGGAGTAGTGGCGAGCTCCTACAATGAGCAGTTCTTC
CASSSLARLAGVVASSYNEQFF
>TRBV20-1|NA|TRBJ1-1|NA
TGCAGGGTGCAACAGAACACTGAAGCTTTCTTT
CRVQQNTEAFF
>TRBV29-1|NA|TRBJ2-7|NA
TGCAGCGTTGTGTCAGGGGACAACAACTCCTACGAGCAGTACTTC
CSVVSGDNNSYEQYF
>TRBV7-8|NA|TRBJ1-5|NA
TGTGCCAGCAGCCCATCCCCTCGGAGTCAGCCCCAGCATTTT
CASSPSPRSQPQHF
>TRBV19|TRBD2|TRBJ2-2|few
TGTGCCAGTAGTAAGTGGACTAGCGGTAACGGGGAGCTGTTTTTT
CASSKWTSGNGELFF
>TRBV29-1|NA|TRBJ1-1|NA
TGCAGCGTTGACGCCCTAACCCTGAACACTGAAGCTTTCTTT
CSVDALTLNTEAFF
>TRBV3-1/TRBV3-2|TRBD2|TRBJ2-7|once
TGTGCCAGCAGCCAAGAAGGACTAGCGAAGACATACGAGCAGTACTTC
CASSQEGLAKTYEQYF
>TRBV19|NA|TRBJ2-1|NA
TGTGCCAGTAGTATAATGGGGGGGCACGATGAGCAGTTCTTC
CASSIMGGHDEQFF
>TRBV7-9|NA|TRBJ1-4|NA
TGTGCCAGCAGCCTAAAGGGGAATTGGCAGATTAATGAAAAACTGTTTTTT
CASSLKGNWQINEKLFF
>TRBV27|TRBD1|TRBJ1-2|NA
TGTGCCACCGCGCCGGGACAGGGAAAAAACTATGGCTACACCTTC
CATAPGQGKNYGYTF
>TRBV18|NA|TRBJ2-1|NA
TGTGCCAGCTCATCCCCGGAGAGCGTTATGTTCAATGAGCAGTTCTTC
CASSSPESVMFNEQFF
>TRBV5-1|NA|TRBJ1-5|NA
TGCGCCAGCAGCTTGGCGGGCAATCAGCCCCAGCATTTT
CASSLAGNQPQHF
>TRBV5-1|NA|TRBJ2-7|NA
TGCGCCAGCAGCTTGGCTAGCGAGGCCTACGAGCAGTACTTC
CASSLASEAYEQYF